A single sample gave rise to the 13 T cell receptor beta chains below, sequenced in a study of lymphopenia after photon versus proton radiotherapy. TCRdb keeps only in-frame clones here, not all; method: immunoSEQ multiplex PCR. The sample lists 150,000 or so clones, approximately 91% occurring once. This specimen was peripheral blood, taken from a patient treated with photon-based radiotherapy. The source is a man aged 45-65 years with gastric cancer.

The chain joins TRBV30 to TRBJ2-3, with TRBD2 identical over 12 bases. Germline V gives CDR1 GTSNPN, CDR2 SVGIG (reference sequence). V lost 4 bases, J lost 6 bases, and 8 bases stayed unmatched. CDR3 length equals 15 residues. CDR3 region: CAWTPTSGSWDTQYF. The CDR3 nucleotides are TGTGCCTGGACACCGACTAGCGGGAGTTGGGATACGCAGTATTTT.

The chain combines TRBV9 with TRBJ2-7; D remains ambiguous. Trimming pared 3 bases from V and 8 bases from J, leaving 12 bases between. Germline V gene lookup returns CDR1 SGDLS and CDR2 YYNGEE. This CDR3 contains 12 residues. The CDR3 DNA reads TGTGCCAGCAGCGGCGACTCCGGGCAGCAGTACTTC. Its translation is CASSGDSGQQYF.

This clone appeared once. This sequence joins TRBV10-3 and TRBJ1-4; 11 bases fit TRBD1. The length of the CDR3 is 14 residues. V shed 4 bases, J shed 8 bases, and the junction held 3 bases outside the gene matches. Germline CDR1 is ENHRY and CDR2 is SYGVKD. CDR3 sequence (DNA): TGTGCCATCAGTGGGACAGGGGGCCGGGAAAAACTGTTTTTT. Its protein is CAISGTGGREKLFF.

This chain uses TRBV15 with TRBJ2-1; possible D gene TRBD1, 7 bases. Looked up from germline, CDR1 is LNHNV and CDR2 is YYDKDF (reference sequence). There are 14 residues in the CDR3. V lost 4 bases and J 7 bases, leaving 14 bases between the germline ends. The DNA for the CDR3 is TGTGCCACCAGCAAGGGGGGCAGGGGGAATGAGCAGTTCTTC. This sequence encodes CATSKGGRGNEQFF.

The chain links TRBV2 to TRBJ1-4; TRBD1 aligns across 10 bases. Germline trimming cut 6 bases from V and 8 bases from J; bases unmatched to any gene: 9. CDR1 is SNHLY and CDR2 is FYNNEI in the germline V gene. The CDR3 totals 15 residues. The CDR3 sequence: CASSAGDRGWEKLFF. The CDR3 DNA sequence: TGTGCCAGCAGCGCGGGGGACAGGGGTTGGGAAAAACTGTTTTTT.

The V gene is TRBV5-1, the J gene TRBJ2-7; 7 nucleotides match TRBD2. Germline CDR1 is SGHRS and CDR2 is YFSETQ. This CDR3 comprises 15 residues. Trimming at V came to 1 base and at J to 0 bases, leaving 4 bases not matched to a gene. The CDR3: CASSLSGTNSYEQYF. DNA of the CDR3: TGCGCCAGCAGCTTGTCGGGGACTAACTCCTACGAGCAGTACTTC. The full variable domain, rest sourced from reference TRBV5-1 and TRBJ2-7, is KAGVTQTPRYLIKTRGQQVTLSCSPISGHRSVSWYQQTPGQGLQFLFEYFSETQRNKGNFPGRFSGRQFSNSRSEMNVSTLELGDSALYLCASSLSGTNSYEQYFGPGTRLTVT.

This clone was detected a few times. This chain joins TRBV30 and TRBJ2-7, with D perhaps being TRBD1 or TRBD2 (5 bases each). There are 13 residues in the CDR3. The ends were cut back, 1 base at V and 4 bases at J, with 11 bases in the middle. Germline lookup yields CDR1 GTSNPN and CDR2 SVGIG (reference sequence). CDR3 nucleotide sequence: TGTGCCTGGAGTGCGGGGCTAGGGTACGAGCAGTACTTC. This translates into CAWSAGLGYEQYF.

This chain's CDR3 is CASSFQGPLGYEQYF. The CDR3 coding sequence is TGTGCCAGCAGTTTCCAGGGACCGTTGGGCTACGAGCAGTACTTC. The chain is built from TRBV27 and TRBJ2-7, with D possibly called TRBD1 or TRBD2 (5 bases each). The germline V and J ends were trimmed by 3 bases and 3 bases, with 15 bases remaining between them. Germline-derived CDR1 and CDR2 are MNHEY and SMNVEV (reference sequence). The CDR3 is made up of 15 amino acids.

The chain uses TRBV28 and TRBJ1-4; 9 bases align to TRBD1. Per germline, CDR1 MDHEN and CDR2 SYDVKM. This CDR3 has 15 residues. J lost 7 bases, V lost 5 bases, and 8 bases had no gene match. This CDR3 is CASSASGTGSEKLFF. In DNA form, the CDR3 reads TGTGCCAGCAGTGCTTCCGGGACAGGGAGTGAAAAACTGTTTTTT.

The gene calls are TRBV7-2 and TRBJ2-1; weak D call: TRBD2 (6 bases). The CDR3 consists of 14 residues. From germline, CDR1 is SGHTA and CDR2 FQGNSA. V lost 5 bases, J lost 2 bases, and 10 bases lay in between. The CDR3 nucleotides are TGTGCCAGCAGCCCGGGACTCGCCTACAATGAGCAGTTCTTC. This sequence encodes CASSPGLAYNEQFF.

The rearrangement links TRBV18 to TRBJ1-5; no definite D call. CDR3 length: 13 amino acids. Looked up from germline, CDR1 is KGHSH and CDR2 is LQKENI. Deletions cut 3 bases from V and 4 bases from J, with 7 bases between. The CDR3 sequence: CASSPAENQPQHF. CDR3 sequence (DNA): TGTGCCAGCTCACCTGCGGAGAATCAGCCCCAGCATTTT.

This sequence joins TRBV7-2 and TRBJ2-2, with D unresolved. Germline values: CDR1 SGHTA, CDR2 FQGNSA. Trimming took off 4 bases at V and 0 bases at J, with 9 bases between the two ends. The CDR3 sequence is 15 residues long. CDR3 amino acids: CASSSGFTNTGELFF. CDR3 sequence (DNA): TGTGCCAGCAGCTCCGGGTTCACGAACACCGGGGAGCTGTTTTTT.

The chain employs TRBV5-1 and TRBJ2-1; D is unresolved. The length of the CDR3 is 14 residues. CDR1 and CDR2 (germline): SGHRS, YFSETQ. V was trimmed by 0 bases and J by 5 bases, leaving 9 bases between them. The CDR3 reads CASSLGLMDNEQFF. The CDR3 bases are TGCGCCAGCAGCTTGGGGCTAATGGACAATGAGCAGTTCTTC.